This entry concerns a single T cell receptor beta chain. Its cognate antigen is unknown. Measured with immunoSEQ multiplex PCR; TCRdb has only the in-frame clones, and not every one. The sample lists about 240,000 clones; around 81% were seen once. The entry originates in a study of Tregs in tolerant kidney transplant recipients. Findings of the study overall: Findings come from small patient numbers and require larger validation.

This TCR came from a human donor in good health. The specimen sequenced was CD4+ T cells from blood.

CDR3 sequence reads: CASRWDRVTDTQYF. For the CDR3, the DNA is TGTGCCAGCAGATGGGACAGGGTAACAGATACGCAGTATTTT. The rearrangement links TRBV6-1 to TRBJ2-3, with TRBD1 matching over 9 bases. V lost 6 bases to trimming and J lost 3 bases; unmatched junction nucleotides: 4. This CDR3 region has 14 residues. The germline gives CDR1 MNHNS, CDR2 SASEGT.